Listed below are T cell receptor beta chains from one sample, sequenced in a study of cytomegalovirus exposure and HLA in healthy donors. TCRdb keeps only in-frame clones here, not all; method: immunoSEQ multiplex PCR. The sample holds approximately 130,000 clones, 82% seen once. Sequencing was done on a sample of PBMCs. The receptors derive from a boy between 5 and 17 years old in good health and CMV-seronegative. Each CDR3 is given with its conserved first and last residue.

V gene | CDR3 protein
TRBV11-3 | CASSRGHNTDTQYF
TRBV4-3 | CASSQEQTQLTGELFF
TRBV29-1 | CSVELGQGNSYEQYF
TRBV19 | CASSDGQGHIQYF
TRBV19 | CASTGDTMNTEAFF
TRBV30 | CAWSQVRGLSGTGELFF
TRBV30 | CAWALNPYTEAFF
TRBV5-4 | CASSLVSGQGVYGYTF
TRBV5-4 | CASSSGGPYEQYF
TRBV7-8 | CASRFTTGGEETQYF
TRBV14 | CASSQFGRPTGELFF
TRBV30 | CAWSATSGSSYNEQFF
TRBV5-1 | CASSLEGQGKRDTQYF
TRBV19 | CASTWDSGNQPQHF
TRBV5-8 | CASSPGSGVTQYF
TRBV30 | CACTGGLGEKLFF